The 29 T cell receptor beta chains reported below all come from one sample, sequenced in a study of cytomegalovirus exposure and HLA in healthy donors. Vbeta (60) and Jbeta (13) primers were used in the PCR. Produced via immunoSEQ multiplex PCR; TCRdb's table is partial and in-frame only. The sample carries roughly 150,000 clones, roughly 70% recorded once. Sample: PBMCs. These receptors all come from a man under 40 in good health and CMV-seropositive.

The chain has TRBV9 and TRBJ1-1; 11 nucleotides agree with TRBD1. Germline V gives CDR1 SGDLS, CDR2 YYNGEE. V gave up 2 bases and J gave up 4 bases; unmatched junction bases: 4. The CDR3 length is 15 residues. The CDR3 nucleotides read TGTGCCAGCAGCGTGAGAGGGACAGGGGGCACTGAAGCTTTCTTT. Its translation: CASSVRGTGGTEAFF.

This chain links TRBV27 with TRBJ1-5, with TRBD1 as a possible D gene (6 bases). CDR3 length: 19 residues. Trimming cost V 6 bases and J 2 bases, with 26 bases left between them. Germline CDR1 is MNHEY and CDR2 is SMNVEV (reference sequence). In DNA, the CDR3 is TGTGCCAGCAGAGGGACCGGGACACGCTTTAAGACGGGCAATCAGCCCCAGCATTTT. This sequence encodes CASRGTGTRFKTGNQPQHF.

The V gene is TRBV9, the J gene TRBJ2-1; tentatively, D is TRBD2 (5 bases). The CDR3 runs to 17 residues. Germline values: CDR1 SGDLS, CDR2 YYNGEE. The ends were cut back, 0 bases at V and 0 bases at J, with 13 bases in the middle. CDR3 coding DNA: TGTGCCAGCAGCGTAGAAGCGGCCCAGAGCTCCTACAATGAGCAGTTCTTC. It encodes CASSVEAAQSSYNEQFF.

The chain has TRBV7-2 and TRBJ2-7; 11 bases are shared with TRBD2. This CDR3 contains 13 residues. Germline V gene data show CDR1 as SGHTA and CDR2 as FQGNSA. J gave up 6 bases and V 6 bases, and 4 bases lay outside the gene matches. CDR3 sequence: CASSTSGSFEQYF. CDR3 nucleotides: TGTGCCAGCAGTACTAGCGGGAGTTTCGAGCAGTACTTC. The entire variable domain, with the rest obtained from reference TRBV7-2 and TRBJ2-7, is as follows: GAGVSQSPSNKVTEKGKDVELRCDPISGHTALYWYRQSLGQGLEFLIYFQGNSAPDKSGLPSDRFSAERTGGSVSTLTIQRTQQEDSAVYLCASSTSGSFEQYFGPGTRLTVT.

The chain carries TRBV5-1 and TRBJ2-5; perhaps TRBD2 as D (6 bases). The length of the CDR3 is 15 residues. The ends were cut back, 3 bases at V and 2 bases at J, with 14 bases in the middle. Germline CDR1 and CDR2: SGHRS and YFSETQ. CDR3: CASSSPAGYQETQYF. As DNA, the CDR3 is TGCGCCAGCAGCTCCCCGGCGGGGTATCAAGAGACCCAGTACTTC.

The V call is TRBV11-3, the J call TRBJ2-1; 11 positions match TRBD2. V dropped 1 base and J dropped 7; count of bases not matched to a gene: 6. The CDR3 consists of 16 residues. CDR1 SGHNT and CDR2 YENEEA come from the germline V gene. The CDR3 protein is CASSLGLAGGWNEQFF. CDR3 DNA: TGTGCCAGCAGCTTAGGCCTAGCGGGAGGATGGAATGAGCAGTTCTTC.

V gene TRBV7-2 combines with J gene TRBJ1-2; the D gene is possibly TRBD1 (5 bases). In germline, CDR1 is SGHTA, CDR2 FQGNSA. The length of the CDR3 is 17 residues. Trimming shortened V by 0 bases and J by 3 bases, and 17 bases separated the two germline ends. CDR3 loop: CASSLAGVRVLDYGYTF. CDR3 coding DNA: TGTGCCAGCAGCTTAGCAGGGGTGAGAGTTCTGGACTATGGCTACACCTTC.

The chain employs TRBV2 and TRBJ1-5, with 8 bases identical to TRBD1. The junction had 5 bases not matched to a gene; V was cut back by 3 bases and J by 7 bases. The germline CDR1 and CDR2 sequences are SNHLY and FYNNEI. The CDR3 length is 14 residues. The CDR3 loop is CASSDRTGRQPQHF. CDR3 sequence (DNA): TGTGCCAGCAGTGACCGGACAGGGCGGCAGCCCCAGCATTTT.

The V gene is TRBV12-5, the J gene TRBJ2-7; possible D gene TRBD1, 6 bases. Germline V CDR1 and CDR2: LGHNT, FRNRAP. Trimming left V 1 base short and J 1 base short, with 8 bases between. The CDR3 consists of 14 residues. The CDR3: CASGLATGSYEQYF. The CDR3 region has the DNA TGTGCTAGTGGTTTGGCTACAGGGTCCTACGAGCAGTACTTC.

This rearrangement joins TRBV6-5 to TRBJ2-7, with D possibly matching TRBD2 (5 bases). This CDR3 is 15 amino acids long. Germline V gene lookup returns CDR1 MNHEY and CDR2 SVGAGI. Trimming removed 6 bases from V and 2 bases from J, with 17 bases in between. DNA of the CDR3: TGTGCCAGCAGGTCCAGGACTTACGACGCCTACGAGCAGTACTTC. Amino acids: CASRSRTYDAYEQYF.

The CDR3 is CASSLEARGEQYF. CDR3 DNA: TGTGCCAGCAGCTTGGAGGCCCGGGGCGAGCAGTACTTC. The V call is TRBV5-4, the J call TRBJ2-7, with D perhaps TRBD2 (5 bases). Trimming removed 0 bases from V and 6 bases from J, with 10 bases in between. In germline, CDR1 is SGHNT, CDR2 YYREEE (reference sequence). The CDR3 has 13 amino acids. The complete variable domain, with remaining parts taken from reference TRBV5-4 and TRBJ2-7, reads ETGVTQSPTHLIKTRGQQVTLRCSSQSGHNTVSWYQQALGQGPQFIFQYYREEENGRGNFPPRFSGLQFPNYSSELNVNALELDDSALYLCASSLEARGEQYFGPGTRLTVT.

The V and J genes are TRBV29-1 and TRBJ1-4; 7 bases align to TRBD1. Trimming took 4 bases from V and 7 from J; bases not matched to a gene: 12. Germline assignment: CDR1 SQVTM and CDR2 ANQGSEA. This CDR3 has 15 amino acids. As DNA, the CDR3 is TGCAGCGTTGGATACAGGGGAAGGATTGGTGAAAAACTGTTTTTT. Translating it yields CSVGYRGRIGEKLFF.

This chain joins TRBV11-3 and TRBJ1-1; the match to TRBD1 covers 7 bases. Germline lookup yields CDR1 SGHNT and CDR2 YENEEA. V was clipped by 5 bases and J by 5 bases; unmatched bases: 5. The CDR3 runs 13 residues. The DNA for the CDR3 is TGTGCCAGCAGCGAATCAGGGGGGACTGAAGCTTTCTTT. It is translated as CASSESGGTEAFF.

The table lists this clone with a count of one. The J gene is TRBJ1-1, the V gene TRBV11-1, with a weak D call TRBD1 (6 bases). Trimming took off 5 bases at V and 11 bases at J, with 15 bases between the two ends. Germline CDR1 reads SGHAT; CDR2 reads FQDESV (reference sequence). The CDR3 totals 12 residues. DNA of the CDR3: TGTGCCAGCAGCCCCGAGGGGGAGAACGCTTTCTTT. It codes for CASSPEGENAFF. Using reference TRBV11-1 and TRBJ1-1 for the parts outside the CDR3, the full variable domain is EAEVAQSPRYKITEKSQAVAFWCDPISGHATLYWYRQILGQGPELLVQFQDESVVDDSQLPKDRFSAERLKGVDSTLKIQPAELGDSAMYLCASSPEGENAFFGQGTRLTVV.

The chain recombines TRBV7-8 with TRBJ2-1; 9 nucleotides line up with TRBD1. CDR1 is SGHVS and CDR2 is FQNEAQ in the germline V gene. The CDR3 totals 14 residues. Trimming at V came to 8 bases and at J to 10 bases, leaving 12 bases not matched to a gene. The CDR3 nucleotides are TGTGCCAGCTCCGGGACAGGGAGTTTCCAAGAGCAGTTCTTC. As protein: CASSGTGSFQEQFF.

The rearrangement uses TRBV2 and TRBJ2-5; possible D gene TRBD2, 5 bases. V was clipped by 7 bases and J by 4 bases, with 16 bases between them. CDR3 length: 14 amino acids. The germline V gene has CDR1 SNHLY and CDR2 FYNNEI. The CDR3 nucleotides are TGTGCCAGCAACCCTGCTAGCAGGTTAGAGACCCAGTACTTC. As protein: CASNPASRLETQYF.

As for this clone: Here the CDR3 omits its conserved ending phenylalanine or tryptophan, so a read error is the likely source. J is TRBJ1-2 and V is TRBV5-4, with D unclear. Germline V gene lookup returns CDR1 SGHNT and CDR2 YYREEE (reference sequence). The CDR3 extends over 14 amino acids. V lost 0 bases and J 3 bases, leaving 9 bases between the germline ends. The CDR3 sequence: CASSLGGTDYGYTL. The CDR3, as DNA: TGTGCCAGCAGCTTGGGGGGTACCGACTATGGCTACACCCTC.

This clone was observed a handful of times. Other nucleotide sequences in the sample specify the same CDR3. This rearrangement joins TRBV7-9 to TRBJ2-7, with 8 bases aligning to TRBD1. The CDR3 covers 13 residues. V lost 3 bases and J lost 4; bases outside the gene matches: 2. From germline, CDR1 is SEHNR and CDR2 FQNEAQ (reference sequence). The CDR3 loop is CASSLQGAYEQYF. In DNA, the CDR3 is TGTGCCAGCAGCTTGCAGGGGGCATACGAGCAGTACTTC.

The chain combines TRBV6-8 with TRBJ2-3; TRBD2 agrees at 10 bases. Trimming at V came to 6 bases and at J to 4 bases, leaving 19 bases not matched to a gene. Germline CDR1 reads MNHGY; CDR2 reads SAAAGT. This CDR3 is 19 amino acids long. The CDR3 is CASSQRLYPSGRGADTQYF. The CDR3 bases are TGTGCCAGCAGCCAAAGACTATATCCTAGCGGGAGAGGTGCAGATACGCAGTATTTT.

The V gene is TRBV10-3, the J gene TRBJ2-2, with D maybe TRBD2 (5 bases). Germline-derived CDR1 and CDR2 are ENHRY and SYGVKD. Deletions cut 6 bases from V and 0 bases from J, with 11 bases between. This CDR3 region has 15 residues. The CDR3 protein is CAIRELDTNTGELFF. The CDR3 DNA sequence: TGTGCCATCAGGGAACTAGATACGAACACCGGGGAGCTGTTTTTT.

The chain joins TRBV7-8 to TRBJ2-7; 11 bases match TRBD2. V was pared by 5 bases and J by 2 bases, with 11 bases of the junction left unmatched. CDR1 is SGHVS, CDR2 FQNEAQ, per germline. The CDR3 loop spans 17 amino acids. The chain's CDR3 is CASSPTAVGLAAYEQYF. Written as DNA, the CDR3 is TGTGCCAGCAGCCCAACAGCTGTGGGACTAGCGGCCTACGAGCAGTACTTC.

This clone was seen a handful of times. V gene TRBV19 combines with J gene TRBJ1-4; D uncertain. V was cut by 7 bases and J by 8 bases, with 17 bases left in between. The CDR3 loop spans 14 amino acids. Germline V gene lookup returns CDR1 LNHDA and CDR2 SQIVND (reference sequence). The CDR3 coding sequence is TGTGCCAGTACCTCAGAAAGCCTGAGGGAAAAACTGTTTTTT. The encoded protein is CASTSESLREKLFF. Using reference TRBV19 and TRBJ1-4 for the parts outside the CDR3, the full variable domain is DGGITQSPKYLFRKEGQNVTLSCEQNLNHDAMYWYRQDPGQGLRLIYYSQIVNDFQKGDIAEGYSVSREKKESFPLTVTSAQKNPTAFYLCASTSESLREKLFFGSGTQLSVL.

The V gene is TRBV12-5, the J gene TRBJ2-3; D may be TRBD1 (5 bases). Trimming pared 7 bases from V and 5 bases from J, leaving 22 bases between. Looked up from germline, CDR1 is LGHNT and CDR2 is FRNRAP. The CDR3 extends over 16 amino acids. This chain's CDR3 is CASDFNPGFIRDTQYF. CDR3 sequence (DNA): TGTGCTAGTGATTTTAACCCAGGGTTCATCCGAGATACGCAGTATTTT. Filled out from reference TRBV12-5 and TRBJ2-3, the complete variable domain reads DARVTQTPRHKVTEMGQEVTMRCQPILGHNTVFWYRQTMMQGLELLAYFRNRAPLDDSGMPKDRFSAEMPDATLATLKIQPSEPRDSAVYFCASDFNPGFIRDTQYFGPGTRLTVL.

The rearrangement uses TRBV29-1 and TRBJ2-7; perhaps TRBD2 as D (5 bases). V was cut by 4 bases and J by 0 bases, with 10 bases left in between. The CDR3 has 13 residues. CDR1 and CDR2 from the germline V gene are SQVTM and ANQGSEA. CDR3 DNA: TGCAGCGTTGGGACGGGAAGCTCCTACGAGCAGTACTTC. As protein: CSVGTGSSYEQYF.

V gene TRBV9 combines with J gene TRBJ2-1; 7 bases agree with TRBD2. Germline lookup yields CDR1 SGDLS and CDR2 YYNGEE. J lost 3 bases, V lost 0 bases, and 3 bases had no gene match. This CDR3 is built from 15 residues. The CDR3 reads CASSVATGGYNEQFF. The CDR3 DNA reads as TGTGCCAGCAGCGTAGCTACGGGGGGCTACAATGAGCAGTTCTTC.

The chain recombines TRBV2 with TRBJ2-1; 11 bases are a match to TRBD2. V lost 6 bases and J lost 3; bases outside the gene matches: 13. CDR3 length equals 18 residues. The germline gives CDR1 SNHLY, CDR2 FYNNEI. DNA for the CDR3: TGTGCCAGCAGACCGGGACTAGCGGTTAGTCCCGGCTACAATGAGCAGTTCTTC. Amino acids: CASRPGLAVSPGYNEQFF.

V usage is TRBV4-1 and J usage is TRBJ2-7, with D possibly being TRBD2 (6 bases). The V gene's germline CDR1 is MGHRA and CDR2 YSYEKL. This CDR3 region has 14 residues. Trimming removed 5 bases from V and 3 bases from J, with 14 bases in between. CDR3 loop: CASSEKLAIYEQYF. DNA of the CDR3: TGCGCCAGCAGCGAGAAACTAGCAATCTACGAGCAGTACTTC.

The genes are TRBV10-2 and TRBJ1-2; D is unclear. CDR3 length equals 14 residues. Between the trimmed V and J ends, which lost 2 bases and 8 bases, there was a span of 15 bases. The germline gives CDR1 WSHSY, CDR2 SAAADI. The CDR3 sequence is CASSERVRELGYTF. The DNA for the CDR3 is TGCGCCAGCAGTGAGAGGGTAAGGGAGCTGGGCTACACCTTC.

This clone has just one count. One end of the junction fails to match germline, which may point to a read error. The rearrangement uses TRBV10-3 and TRBJ2-7, with D perhaps TRBD1 (5 bases). Germline V gives CDR1 ENHRY, CDR2 SYGVKD. The CDR3 sequence is 14 residues long. The CDR3 here is CAVSVLPIPGEQYF. CDR3 nucleotide sequence: TGTGCCGTCAGTGTGCTACCAATTCCAGGGGAGCAGTACTTC.